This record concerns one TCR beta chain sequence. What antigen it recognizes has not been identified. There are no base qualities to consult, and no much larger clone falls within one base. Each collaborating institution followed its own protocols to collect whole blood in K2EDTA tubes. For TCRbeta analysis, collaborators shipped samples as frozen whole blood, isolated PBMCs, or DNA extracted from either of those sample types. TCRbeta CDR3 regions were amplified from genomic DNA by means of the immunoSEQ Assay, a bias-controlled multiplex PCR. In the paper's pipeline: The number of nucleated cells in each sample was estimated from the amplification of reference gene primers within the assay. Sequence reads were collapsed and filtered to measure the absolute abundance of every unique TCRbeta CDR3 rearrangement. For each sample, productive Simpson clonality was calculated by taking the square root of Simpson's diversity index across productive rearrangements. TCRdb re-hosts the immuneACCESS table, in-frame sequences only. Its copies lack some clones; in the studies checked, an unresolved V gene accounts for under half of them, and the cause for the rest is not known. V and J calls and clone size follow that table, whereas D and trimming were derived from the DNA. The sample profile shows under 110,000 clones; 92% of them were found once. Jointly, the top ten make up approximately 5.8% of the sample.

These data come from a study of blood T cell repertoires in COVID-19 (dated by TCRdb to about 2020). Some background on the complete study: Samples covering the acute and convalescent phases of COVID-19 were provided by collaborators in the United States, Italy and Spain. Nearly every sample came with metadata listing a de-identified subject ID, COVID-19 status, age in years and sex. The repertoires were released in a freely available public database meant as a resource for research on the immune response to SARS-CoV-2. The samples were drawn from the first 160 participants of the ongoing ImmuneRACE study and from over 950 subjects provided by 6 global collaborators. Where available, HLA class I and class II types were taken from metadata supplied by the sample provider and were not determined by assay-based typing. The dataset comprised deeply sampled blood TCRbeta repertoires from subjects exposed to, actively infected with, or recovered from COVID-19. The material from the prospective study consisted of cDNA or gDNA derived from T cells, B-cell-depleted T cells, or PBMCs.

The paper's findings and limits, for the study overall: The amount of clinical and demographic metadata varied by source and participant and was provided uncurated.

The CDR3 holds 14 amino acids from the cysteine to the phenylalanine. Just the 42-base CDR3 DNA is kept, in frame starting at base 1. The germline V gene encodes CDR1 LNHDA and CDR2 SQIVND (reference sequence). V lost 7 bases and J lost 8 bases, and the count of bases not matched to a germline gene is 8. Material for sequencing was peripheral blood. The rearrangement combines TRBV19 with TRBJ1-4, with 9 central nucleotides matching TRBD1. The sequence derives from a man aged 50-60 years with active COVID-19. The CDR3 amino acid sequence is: CASTPRTGDEKLFF. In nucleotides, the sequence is TGTGCCAGTACCCCGCGGACAGGGGACGAAAAACTGTTTTTT. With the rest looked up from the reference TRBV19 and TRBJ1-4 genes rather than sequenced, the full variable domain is DGGITQSPKYLFRKEGQNVTLSCEQNLNHDAMYWYRQDPGQGLRLIYYSQIVNDFQKGDIAEGYSVSREKKESFPLTVTSAQKNPTAFYLCASTPRTGDEKLFFGSGTQLSVL.